This is a list of T cell receptor beta chains from one sample in a study of cytomegalovirus exposure and HLA in healthy donors. The assay was immunoSEQ multiplex PCR, and TCRdb's table has in-frame clones only and misses some. Among around 110,000 clones listed, roughly 80% were seen once. The sequencing sample was made of PBMCs. The receptor source for this set is a young man in good health and CMV-seronegative. Both conserved end residues are part of each CDR3. Each record gives: J gene, V gene, D gene, clone size, CDR3 DNA, CDR3 protein. D genes are given only for firm matches. Clone size is not always given. Where it is, it says once, few, many or a class for expanded clones.

TRBJ1-2	TRBV5-4	NA	NA	TGTGCCAGCAGCTTGGAGAGAAATTCACGGTCGGGCTACACCTTC	CASSLERNSRSGYTF
TRBJ2-7	TRBV28	NA	few	TGTGCCAGCAGTTTTATGGGCCCCTTCGGAGAGCAGTACTTC	CASSFMGPFGEQYF
TRBJ2-1	TRBV5-1	TRBD2	NA	TGCGCCAGCAGCTTGGCCGGCGGGGGGGTTAACAATGAGCAGTTCTTC	CASSLAGGGVNNEQFF
TRBJ2-7	TRBV27	TRBD2	NA	TGTGCCAGCAGTTTACGACTAGCGGCTAAGAGCGAGCAGTACTTC	CASSLRLAAKSEQYF
TRBJ1-3	TRBV10-3	NA	NA	TGTGCCAGCAGTTCCCCCGTTTCGGTACACACCATATATTTT	CASSSPVSVHTIYF
TRBJ1-2	TRBV7-9	TRBD1	NA	TGTGCCAGCAGCGCCACCCGGGACAGGGTTCATGGCTACACCTTC	CASSATRDRVHGYTF
TRBJ2-7	TRBV10-2	TRBD2	NA	TGCGCCAGCAGTGAGTCGACGCGGGGGGTAAGCTCCTACGAGCAGTACTTC	CASSESTRGVSSYEQYF
TRBJ2-7	TRBV7-9	NA	NA	TGTGCCAGCAGCTCCGACAGCCCCCCCGAGCAGTACTTC	CASSSDSPPEQYF
TRBJ2-7	TRBV5-4	TRBD2	NA	TGTGCCAGCAGCGCGGGACTAGCGGGGGGTAGAGAGCAGTACTTC	CASSAGLAGGREQYF
TRBJ1-1	TRBV5-1	NA	few	TGCGCCAGCAGCTTGTGGGGGGAGTTGAACACTGAAGCTTTCTTT	CASSLWGELNTEAFF
TRBJ1-2	TRBV5-1	TRBD1	NA	TGCGCCAGCAGCCGCACCGGCGGGACAGAAGACTATGGCTACACCTTC	CASSRTGGTEDYGYTF
TRBJ1-6	TRBV13	TRBD1	NA	TGTGCCAGCAGCTATCGGGACAGTGGTTCACCCCTCCACTTT	CASSYRDSGSPLHF
TRBJ2-1	TRBV4-2	TRBD2	NA	TGTGCCAGCAGCCAAGACCCGACTAGCGGGGGGGATGAGCAGTTCTTC	CASSQDPTSGGDEQFF
TRBJ1-6	TRBV25-1	NA	NA	TGTGCCAGCAGTAGCTCGAGCTCCTATAATTCACCCCTCCACTTT	CASSSSSSYNSPLHF
TRBJ1-1	TRBV9	NA	NA	TGTGCCAGCAGCGGGGGATCCGGAGGGGACACTGAAGCTTTCTTT	CASSGGSGGDTEAFF
TRBJ2-1	TRBV5-1	NA	NA	TGCGCCAGCAGCTTGCGGCCTCAGGGCTTTTACAATGAGCAGTTCTTC	CASSLRPQGFYNEQFF
TRBJ1-1	TRBV28	NA	NA	TGTGCCAGCAGTTCCAGACAGGCGACCGCGAACACTGAAGCTTTCTTT	CASSSRQATANTEAFF
TRBJ2-1	TRBV11-2	TRBD2	NA	TGTGCCAGCAGCCAAACCCTAGCGGGGGGGCAGTTCTTC	CASSQTLAGGQFF
TRBJ2-3	TRBV28	NA	NA	TGTGCCAGCATCGGAAGCGGGCGGGATACGCAGTATTTT	CASIGSGRDTQYF
TRBJ2-7	TRBV7-2	TRBD2	NA	TGTGCCAGCAGACCAAGACTAGCGGGGACCTACGAGCAGTACTTC	CASRPRLAGTYEQYF
TRBJ1-2	TRBV6-1	NA	NA	TGTGCCAGCAGTGAACCCATGACAGAGGAGTATGGCTACACCTTC	CASSEPMTEEYGYTF
TRBJ2-7	TRBV21-1	NA	NA	TGTGCCAGCAGCACGGACAGAGCCTACGAGCAGTACTTC	CASSTDRAYEQYF
TRBJ2-2	TRBV28	NA	NA	TGTGCCAGCAGTTCGCCAGGTGGGGTCGGGGAGCTGCTTTTT	CASSSPGGVGELLF
TRBJ2-3	TRBV28	TRBD1	few	TGTGCCAGCAGTCCCGGACAGGGGGCGGATACGCAGTATTTT	CASSPGQGADTQYF
TRBJ2-5	TRBV7-7	NA	NA	TGTGCCAGCAGCCTCGGCGGGTCGATGTTGGAGACCCAGTACTTC	CASSLGGSMLETQYF
TRBJ1-4	TRBV5-1	NA	few	TGCGCCAGCAGGTCCCAGGGGTCTAATGAAAAACTGTTTTTT	CASRSQGSNEKLFF
TRBJ2-2	TRBV10-1	NA	NA	TGCGCCAGCAGGTCCGACACCGGGGAGCTGTTTTTT	CASRSDTGELFF
TRBJ2-7	TRBV5-1	NA	NA	TGCGCCAGCAGCAACCCGGGGTTCTCCTACGAGCAGTACTTC	CASSNPGFSYEQYF
TRBJ1-2	TRBV28	TRBD1	NA	TGTGCCAGCAGGGCGACAGGGAGCTATGGCTACACCTTC	CASRATGSYGYTF
TRBJ1-2	TRBV9	NA	NA	TGTGCCAGCAGCTCCGCCCCGTCGGGTGGCTACACCTTC	CASSSAPSGGYTF
TRBJ2-3	TRBV9	TRBD1	NA	TGTGCCAGCAGCGGACAGGGGGCAGATACGCAGTATTTT	CASSGQGADTQYF
TRBJ2-1	TRBV28	NA	NA	TGTGCCAGCAGTGGCGGCCCGTTCGATGAGCAGTTCTTC	CASSGGPFDEQFF
TRBJ1-2	TRBV6-1	NA	NA	TGTGCCAGCAGCCTATCCGGACAGTCCTATGGCTACACCTTC	CASSLSGQSYGYTF
TRBJ2-7	TRBV19	NA	NA	TGTGCCAGTACCGATCACCGGGGTTCCTACGAGCAGTACTTC	CASTDHRGSYEQYF
TRBJ1-2	TRBV7-9	NA	NA	TGTGCCAGCAGCTTAACGACAGCTAACTATGGCTACACCTTC	CASSLTTANYGYTF
TRBJ2-1	TRBV4-1	TRBD2	NA	TGCGCCAGCAGTCCAAGAGTAATTTTAGCGGGGGCCCCAAGCTCCTACAATGAGCAGTTCTTC	CASSPRVILAGAPSSYNEQFF
TRBJ1-4	TRBV4-2	TRBD1	NA	TGTGCCAGCAGCCAAGAGAGTGTGAGACAGGGAGGCGAAAAACTGTTTTTT	CASSQESVRQGGEKLFF
TRBJ1-2	TRBV28	NA	few	TGTGTTGGGGGGAGTAGAAGAAACTATGGCTACACCTTC	CVGGSRRNYGYTF
TRBJ2-2	TRBV11-3	TRBD2	NA	TGTGCCAGCAGCTGGGGGGGGACCGGGGAGCTGTTTTTT	CASSWGGTGELFF
TRBJ1-1	TRBV10-3	TRBD1	NA	TGTGCCATCGGGGGACAGGGATTGAACACTGAAGCTTTCTTT	CAIGGQGLNTEAFF
TRBJ2-2	TRBV14	TRBD1	NA	TGTGCCAGCAGCCAAGATTGGGGACAGGGTCGAACCGGGGAGCTGTTTTTT	CASSQDWGQGRTGELFF
TRBJ2-1	TRBV10-3	TRBD1	NA	TGTGCCATCACCCCGGGACAGGGCCAGGTTGAGCAGTTCTTC	CAITPGQGQVEQFF
TRBJ1-6	TRBV28	NA	NA	TGTGCCAGCAGTCCCAGTCACAATTCACCCCTCCACTTT	CASSPSHNSPLHF
TRBJ2-1	TRBV6-4	NA	NA	TGTGCCCAACACATTCCGGGGTCCTACAATGAGCAGTTCTTC	CAQHIPGSYNEQFF
TRBJ2-2	TRBV4-2	NA	NA	TGTGCCAGCAGCCAAGGCAGCGGCGGCACCGGGGAGCTGTTTTTT	CASSQGSGGTGELFF
TRBJ2-7	TRBV7-2	NA	NA	TGTGCCAGCAGCTCTTCTACGGGGGACGAGCAGTACTTC	CASSSSTGDEQYF
TRBJ2-6	TRBV29-1	NA	few	TGCAGCGTTGAAACAGACGTTAACTCTGGGGCCAACGTCCTGACTTTC	CSVETDVNSGANVLTF
TRBJ1-1	TRBV2	NA	few	TGTGCCAGCACCCCCGAAAGGCAGGGAGAAGCTTTCTTT	CASTPERQGEAFF
TRBJ1-1	TRBV27	NA	few	TGTGCCAGCAGTTTGTCGGGTATGAACACTGAAGCTTTCTTT	CASSLSGMNTEAFF
TRBJ1-2	TRBV4-3	NA	NA	TGCGCCAGCAGCCAAGAGGGGAGGGGTTACTATGGCTACACCTTC	CASSQEGRGYYGYTF
TRBJ2-5	TRBV5-1	NA	NA	TGCGCCAGCAGCTCACTCGGCGGGGCCCTCCAAGAGACCCAGTACTTC	CASSSLGGALQETQYF